This T cell receptor beta chain was observed in a study of blood T cell repertoires in COVID-19. Looking at the study overall: Samples came from the United States, Italy and Spain, spanning acute and convalescent COVID-19. In each case, the material was cDNA or gDNA derived from T cells, B-cell-depleted T cells, or PBMCs.

The V gene end was trimmed by 1 base and the J gene end by 4 bases; junction bases not matched to a gene: 6. The germline V gene has CDR1 SGDLS and CDR2 YYNGEE. CDR3 length: 15 amino acids. Original processing methods: The assay estimated nucleated cells by amplifying reference gene primers. Assay used: immunoSEQ multiplex PCR; TCRdb lists only in-frame clones, some missing. V and J calls and clone size are copied from that table; D and trimming were computed from the DNA. The sample lists about 98,000 clones, about 85% seen once, with around 10% in the top ten. V and J are TRBV9 and TRBJ2-3, with 7 nucleotides matching TRBD1. The receptor was derived from a woman aged 80 or over with acute or convalescent COVID-19. The source material was peripheral blood. The CDR3 sequence: CASSVSRGFADTQYF. The CDR3 nucleotides are TGTGCCAGCAGCGTATCCAGGGGGTTCGCAGATACGCAGTATTTT.